This TCR beta chain was sequenced in a study of OX40 agonist ivuxolimab in advanced cancers. This clone is a singleton in its sample. Libraries were prepared by immunoSEQ multiplex PCR; TCRdb keeps only in-frame clonotypes and omits some of them. There are roughly 90,000 clones in the sample; roughly 88% occur only once, and about 0.3% lies in the top ten. V was cut by 6 bases and J by 3 bases, with 10 bases left in between. This CDR3 comprises 13 residues. The V gene's germline CDR1 is SGHDT and CDR2 YYEEEE. This rearrangement joins TRBV5-6 to TRBJ2-1; D may be TRBD2 (6 bases). This clonotype was obtained from an adult with an advanced solid tumor such as melanoma, head and neck, liver or kidney cancer. The input for sequencing was CD4+ or CD8+ T cells sorted from blood, taken in a trial of the OX40 agonist ivuxolimab. This CDR3 is CASISGLYNEQFF. CDR3 nucleotides: TGTGCCAGCATATCGGGACTCTACAATGAGCAGTTCTTC. The complete variable domain, with remaining parts taken from reference TRBV5-6 and TRBJ2-1, reads DAGVTQSPTHLIKTRGQQVTLRCSPKSGHDTVSWYQQALGQGPQFIFQYYEEEERQRGNFPDRFSGHQFPNYSSELNVNALLLGDSALYLCASISGLYNEQFFGPGTRLTVL.